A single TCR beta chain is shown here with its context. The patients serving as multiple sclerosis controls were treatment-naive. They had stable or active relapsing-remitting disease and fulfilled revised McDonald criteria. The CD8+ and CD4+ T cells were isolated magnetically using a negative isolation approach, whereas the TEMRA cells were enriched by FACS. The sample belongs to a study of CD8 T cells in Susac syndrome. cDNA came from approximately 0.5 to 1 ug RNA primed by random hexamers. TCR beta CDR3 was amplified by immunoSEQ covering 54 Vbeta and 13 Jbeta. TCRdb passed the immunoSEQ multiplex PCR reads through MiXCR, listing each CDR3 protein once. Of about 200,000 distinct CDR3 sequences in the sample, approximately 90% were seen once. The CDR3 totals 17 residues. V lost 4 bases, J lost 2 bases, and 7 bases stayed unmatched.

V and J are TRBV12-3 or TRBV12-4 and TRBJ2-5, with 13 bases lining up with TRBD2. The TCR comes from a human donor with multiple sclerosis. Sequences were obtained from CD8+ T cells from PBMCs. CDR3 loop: CASSSTTSGGLQETQYF. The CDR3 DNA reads TGTGCCAGCAGTTCCACGACTAGCGGGGGGCTTCAAGAGACCCAGTACTTC.